This TCR beta chain was obtained from a study of breast tumors, draining lymph nodes, adjacent tissues. Regarding the study as a whole: Tumor TCR diversity was below lymph nodes but above nontumor tissue.

TCRdb analysed the multiplex PCR reads with MiXCR anew, one entry per CDR3 protein. Here the sample spans more than 250,000 distinct CDR3 sequences, around 30% being singletons. A note on this clonotype: The antigen remains undetermined. A read error is possible here, since a much larger clone lies one base away.

Breast cancer patients provided tissue from their axillary draining lymph nodes. This CDR3 spans 11 amino acids. The source material was axillary lymph node tissue. The V gene is TRBV12-3 or TRBV12-4, the J gene TRBJ2-2, with D possibly being TRBD2 (6 bases). This receptor was identified in a female donor with breast cancer. Some clones in this sample may be carry-over from other donors' samples. CDR3 sequence reads: CASMLAGGLFF. In DNA form, the CDR3 reads TGTGCCAGCATGTTGGCCGGGGGGCTGTTTTTT.